The clone carrying this T cell receptor beta chain has just a few counts. The data stem from a study of regulatory T cells in long-lasting Graves disease. Whole-study context: Graves' patients with a new diagnosis had received antithyroid drugs under 3 months.

To make TCR beta libraries, researchers used iRepertoire HTBI primers and Arm-PCR of CDR3 regions. Each CDR3 protein is one row after TCRdb ran MiXCR on the multiplex PCR reads. This repertoire shows 440,000 or so distinct CDR3 sequences, 15% found once; its top ten account for 16%. The germline V gene encodes CDR1 SQVTM and CDR2 ANQGSEA. The CDR3 length is 16 residues. Losses at the gene ends were 1 base for V and 4 bases for J; bases not matched to a gene: 11. As to time point: newly diagnosed GD, antithyroid drugs for less than 3 months. RNA extracted from PBMCs served as the sequencing template. Patients all came to the study from an endocrinology department in Xi'an, China. These data also formed part of another study, on T cells in Graves' hyperthyroidism and ophthalmopathy.

The source was peripheral blood mononuclear cells (PBMCs), collected at new diagnosis, from a patient treated with antithyroid drugs. This rearrangement joins TRBV29-1 to TRBJ1-2; TRBD1 agrees at 8 bases. This TCR derives from a woman in her 30s with Graves disease. The CDR3 here is CSVEGLSGGRGYGYTF. The CDR3 DNA reads TGCAGCGTTGAAGGGCTGTCAGGGGGCCGAGGCTATGGCTACACCTTC.